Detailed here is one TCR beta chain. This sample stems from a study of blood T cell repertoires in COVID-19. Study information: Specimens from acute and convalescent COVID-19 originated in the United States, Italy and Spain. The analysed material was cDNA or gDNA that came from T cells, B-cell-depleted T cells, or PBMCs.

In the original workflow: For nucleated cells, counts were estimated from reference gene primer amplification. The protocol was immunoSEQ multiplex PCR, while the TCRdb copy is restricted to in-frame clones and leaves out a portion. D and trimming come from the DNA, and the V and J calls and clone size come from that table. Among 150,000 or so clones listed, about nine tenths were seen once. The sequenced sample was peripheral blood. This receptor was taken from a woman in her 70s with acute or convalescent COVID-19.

This CDR3 reads CATSDVRANQPQHF. CDR3 nucleotides: TGTGCCACCAGTGATGTAAGAGCCAATCAGCCCCAGCATTTT. V usage is TRBV24-1 and J usage is TRBJ1-5; no definite D call. Germline-derived CDR1 and CDR2 are KGHDR and SFDVKD. The CDR3 covers 14 residues. V was clipped by 3 bases and J by 3 bases, with 8 bases between them.